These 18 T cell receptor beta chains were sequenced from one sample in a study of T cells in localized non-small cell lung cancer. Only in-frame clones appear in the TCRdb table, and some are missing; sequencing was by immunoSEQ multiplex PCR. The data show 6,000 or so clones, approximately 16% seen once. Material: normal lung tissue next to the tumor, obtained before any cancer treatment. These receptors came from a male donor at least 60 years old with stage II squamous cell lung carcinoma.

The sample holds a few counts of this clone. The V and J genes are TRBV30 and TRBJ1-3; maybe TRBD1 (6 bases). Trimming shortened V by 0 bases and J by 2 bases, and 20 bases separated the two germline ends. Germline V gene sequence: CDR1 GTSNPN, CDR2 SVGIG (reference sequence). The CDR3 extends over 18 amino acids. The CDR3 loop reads CAWSVRSRGGGAGNTIYF. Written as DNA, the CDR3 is TGTGCCTGGAGTGTAAGGAGCAGGGGAGGTGGAGCTGGAAACACCATATATTTT. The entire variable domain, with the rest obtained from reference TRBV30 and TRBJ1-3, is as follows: SQTIHQWPATLVQPVGSPLSLECTVEGTSNPNLYWYRQAAGRGLQLLFYSVGIGQISSEVPQNLSASRPQDRQFILSSKKLLLSDSGFYLCAWSVRSRGGGAGNTIYFGEGSWLTVV.

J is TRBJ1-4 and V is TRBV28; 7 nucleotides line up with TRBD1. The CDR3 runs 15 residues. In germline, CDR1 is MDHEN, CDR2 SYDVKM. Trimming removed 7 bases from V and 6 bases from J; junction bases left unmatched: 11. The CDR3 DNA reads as TGTGCCAGCAATAGGCCCGGGACAGACTATGAAAAACTGTTTTTT. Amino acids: CASNRPGTDYEKLFF.

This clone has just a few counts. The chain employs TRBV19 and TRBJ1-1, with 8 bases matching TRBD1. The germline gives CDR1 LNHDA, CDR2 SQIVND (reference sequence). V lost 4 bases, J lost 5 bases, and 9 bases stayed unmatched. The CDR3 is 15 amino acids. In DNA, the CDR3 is TGTGCCAGTAGTACTAGGGGACAGGTGAGGACTGAAGCTTTCTTT. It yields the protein CASSTRGQVRTEAFF. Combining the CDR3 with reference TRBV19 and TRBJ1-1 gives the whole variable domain DGGITQSPKYLFRKEGQNVTLSCEQNLNHDAMYWYRQDPGQGLRLIYYSQIVNDFQKGDIAEGYSVSREKKESFPLTVTSAQKNPTAFYLCASSTRGQVRTEAFFGQGTRLTVV.

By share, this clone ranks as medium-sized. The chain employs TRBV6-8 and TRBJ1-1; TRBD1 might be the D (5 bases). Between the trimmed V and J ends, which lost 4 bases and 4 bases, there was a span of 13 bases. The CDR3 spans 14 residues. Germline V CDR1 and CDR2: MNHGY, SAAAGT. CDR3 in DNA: TGTGCCAGCAGTTTCACAGGTCAAGCCACTGAAGCTTTCTTT. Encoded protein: CASSFTGQATEAFF.

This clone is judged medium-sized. The CDR3 reads CATDRGAGNSPLHF. CDR3 nucleotides: TGTGCCACGGACCGGGGGGCAGGTAATTCACCCCTCCACTTT. V gene TRBV6-8 combines with J gene TRBJ1-6; D might be TRBD1 (6 bases). CDR1 and CDR2 (germline): MNHGY, SAAAGT. The CDR3 contains 14 residues. V dropped 10 bases and J dropped 6 bases, with 16 bases sitting between them.

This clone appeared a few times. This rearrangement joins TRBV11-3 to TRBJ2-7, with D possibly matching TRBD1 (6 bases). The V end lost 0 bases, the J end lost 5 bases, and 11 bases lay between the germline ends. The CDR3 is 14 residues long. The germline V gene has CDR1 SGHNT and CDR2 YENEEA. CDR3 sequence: CASSLDRGWDEQYF. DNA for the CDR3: TGTGCCAGCAGCTTAGACAGGGGATGGGACGAGCAGTACTTC.

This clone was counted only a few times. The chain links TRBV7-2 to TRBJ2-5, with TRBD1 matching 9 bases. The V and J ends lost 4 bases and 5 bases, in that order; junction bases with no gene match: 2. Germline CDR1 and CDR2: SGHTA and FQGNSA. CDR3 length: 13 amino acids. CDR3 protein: CASSSGQGETQYF. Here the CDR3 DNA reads TGTGCCAGCAGCTCCGGACAGGGGGAGACCCAGTACTTC.

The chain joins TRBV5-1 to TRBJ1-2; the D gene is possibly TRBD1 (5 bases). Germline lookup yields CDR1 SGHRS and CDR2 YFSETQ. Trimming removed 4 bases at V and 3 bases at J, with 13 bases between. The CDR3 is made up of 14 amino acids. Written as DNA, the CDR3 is TGCGCCAGCAGCCCCCTGGGAGGGGACTATGGCTACACCTTC. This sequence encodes CASSPLGGDYGYTF.

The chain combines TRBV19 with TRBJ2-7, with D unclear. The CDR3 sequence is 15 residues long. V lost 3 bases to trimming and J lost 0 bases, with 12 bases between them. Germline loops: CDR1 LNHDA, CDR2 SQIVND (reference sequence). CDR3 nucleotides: TGTGCCAGTAGTATCGGCGAAACCAGCTCCTACGAGCAGTACTTC. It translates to CASSIGETSSYEQYF.

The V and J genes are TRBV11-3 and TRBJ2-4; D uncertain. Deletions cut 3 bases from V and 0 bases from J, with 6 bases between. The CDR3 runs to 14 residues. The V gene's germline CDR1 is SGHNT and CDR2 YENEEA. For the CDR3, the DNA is TGTGCCAGCAGCTTGCCTGCAGCCAAAAACATTCAGTACTTC. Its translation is CASSLPAAKNIQYF.

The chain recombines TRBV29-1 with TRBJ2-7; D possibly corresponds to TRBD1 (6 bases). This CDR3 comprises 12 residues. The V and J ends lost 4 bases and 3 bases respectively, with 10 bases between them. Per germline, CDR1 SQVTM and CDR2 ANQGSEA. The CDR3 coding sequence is TGCAGCGTTGCACAGGGCGGCTACGAGCAGTACTTC. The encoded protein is CSVAQGGYEQYF.

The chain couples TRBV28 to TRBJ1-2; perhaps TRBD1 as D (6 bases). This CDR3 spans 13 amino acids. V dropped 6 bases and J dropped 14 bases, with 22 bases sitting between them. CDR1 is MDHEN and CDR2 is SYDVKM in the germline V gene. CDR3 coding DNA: TGTGCCAGCAGGGGACAAGACAAGGGGCGGAAAACCTTC. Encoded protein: CASRGQDKGRKTF.

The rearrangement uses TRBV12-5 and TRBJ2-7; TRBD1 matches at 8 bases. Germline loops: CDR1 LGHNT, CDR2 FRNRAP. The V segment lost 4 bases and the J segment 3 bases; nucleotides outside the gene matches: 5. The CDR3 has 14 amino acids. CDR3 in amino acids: CASGSGTGYYEQYF. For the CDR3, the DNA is TGTGCTAGTGGTTCGGGGACAGGCTACTACGAGCAGTACTTC.

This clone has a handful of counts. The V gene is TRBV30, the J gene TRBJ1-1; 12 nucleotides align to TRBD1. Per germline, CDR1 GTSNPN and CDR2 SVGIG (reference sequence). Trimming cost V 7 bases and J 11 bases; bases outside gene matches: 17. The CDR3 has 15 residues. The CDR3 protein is CAFSRDRGLLLPAFF. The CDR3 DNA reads TGTGCCTTTTCACGGGACAGGGGGCTACTACTCCCGGCTTTCTTT.

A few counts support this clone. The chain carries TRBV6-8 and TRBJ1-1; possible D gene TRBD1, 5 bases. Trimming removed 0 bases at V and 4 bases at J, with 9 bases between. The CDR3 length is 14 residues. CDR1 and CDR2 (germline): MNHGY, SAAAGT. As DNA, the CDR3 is TGTGCCAGCAGTTACTCGAAAGGGGCCACTGAAGCTTTCTTT. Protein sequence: CASSYSKGATEAFF.

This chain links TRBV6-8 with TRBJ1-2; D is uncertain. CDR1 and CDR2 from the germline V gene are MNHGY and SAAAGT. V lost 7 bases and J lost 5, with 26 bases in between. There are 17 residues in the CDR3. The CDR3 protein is CASTQPGRPILGYGYTF. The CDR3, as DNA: TGTGCCAGCACCCAGCCGGGAAGACCAATCTTGGGGTATGGCTACACCTTC.

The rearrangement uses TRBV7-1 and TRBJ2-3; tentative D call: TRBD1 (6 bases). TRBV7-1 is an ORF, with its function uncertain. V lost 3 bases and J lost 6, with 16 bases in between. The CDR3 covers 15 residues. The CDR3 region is CASSSLGARRDTQYF. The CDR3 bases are TGTGCCAGCAGCTCCCTGGGGGCTAGACGGGATACGCAGTATTTT.

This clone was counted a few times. CDR3 coding DNA: TGTGCCAGCAGTTACGTGAGGAGACTAGCGGGGAGCTCCTACGAGCAGTACTTC. Translation: CASSYVRRLAGSSYEQYF. This chain connects TRBV6-8 to TRBJ2-7; TRBD2 matches 11 bases. V lost 2 bases to trimming and J lost 0 bases; unmatched junction nucleotides: 9. Germline V CDR1 and CDR2: MNHGY, SAAAGT. CDR3 length: 18 amino acids.